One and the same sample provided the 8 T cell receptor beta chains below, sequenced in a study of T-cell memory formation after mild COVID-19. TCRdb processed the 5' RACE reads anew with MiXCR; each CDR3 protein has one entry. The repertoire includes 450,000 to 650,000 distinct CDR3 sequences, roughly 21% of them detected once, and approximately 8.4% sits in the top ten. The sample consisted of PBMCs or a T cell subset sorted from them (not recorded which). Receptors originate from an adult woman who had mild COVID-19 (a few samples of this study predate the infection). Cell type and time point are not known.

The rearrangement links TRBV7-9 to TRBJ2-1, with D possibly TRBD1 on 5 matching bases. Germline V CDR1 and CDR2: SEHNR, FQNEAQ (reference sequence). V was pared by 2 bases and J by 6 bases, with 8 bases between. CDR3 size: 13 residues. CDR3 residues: CASSLSGPNEQFF. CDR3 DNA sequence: TGTGCCAGCAGCTTATCAGGGCCCAATGAGCAGTTCTTC.

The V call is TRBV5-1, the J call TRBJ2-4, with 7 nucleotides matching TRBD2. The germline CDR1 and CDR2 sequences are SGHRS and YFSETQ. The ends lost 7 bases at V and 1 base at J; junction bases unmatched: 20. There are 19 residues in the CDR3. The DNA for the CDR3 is TGCGCCAGCCGCGAACGCTGGTCTAGCGGAAGTGGGGCCAAAAACATTCAGTACTTC. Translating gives CASRERWSSGSGAKNIQYF.

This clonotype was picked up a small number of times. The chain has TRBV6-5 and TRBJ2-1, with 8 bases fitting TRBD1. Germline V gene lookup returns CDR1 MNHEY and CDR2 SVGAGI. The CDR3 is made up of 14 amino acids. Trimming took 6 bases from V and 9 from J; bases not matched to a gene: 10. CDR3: CASSPGQGKVEQFF. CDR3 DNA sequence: TGTGCCAGCAGCCCTGGACAGGGTAAGGTTGAGCAGTTCTTC.

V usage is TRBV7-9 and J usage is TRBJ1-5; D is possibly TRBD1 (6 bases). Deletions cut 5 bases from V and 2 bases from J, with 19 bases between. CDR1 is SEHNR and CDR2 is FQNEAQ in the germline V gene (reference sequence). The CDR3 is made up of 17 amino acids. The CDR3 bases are TGTGCCAGCAGCATGCCGACAGGCCAGGGTGGCAATCAGCCCCAGCATTTT. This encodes CASSMPTGQGGNQPQHF.

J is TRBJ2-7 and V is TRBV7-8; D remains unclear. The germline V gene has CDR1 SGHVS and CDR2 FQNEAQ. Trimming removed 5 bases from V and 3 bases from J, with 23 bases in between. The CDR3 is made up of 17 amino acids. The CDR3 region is CASSHYNPPNGFYEQYF. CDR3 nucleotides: TGTGCCAGCAGCCACTACAACCCTCCGAATGGGTTCTACGAGCAGTACTTC.

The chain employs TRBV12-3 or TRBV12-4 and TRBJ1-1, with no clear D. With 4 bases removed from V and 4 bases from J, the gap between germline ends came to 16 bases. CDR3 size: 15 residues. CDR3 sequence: CASSSPRRVSTEAFF. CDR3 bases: TGTGCCAGCAGTTCCCCCCGACGTGTAAGCACTGAAGCTTTCTTT.

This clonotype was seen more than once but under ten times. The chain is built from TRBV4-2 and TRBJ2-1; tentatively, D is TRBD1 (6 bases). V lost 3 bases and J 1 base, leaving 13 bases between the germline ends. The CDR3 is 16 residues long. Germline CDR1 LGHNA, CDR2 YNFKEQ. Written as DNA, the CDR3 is TGTGCCAGCAGCCAGCCAACAGGGTATTCCTACAATGAGCAGTTCTTC. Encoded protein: CASSQPTGYSYNEQFF.

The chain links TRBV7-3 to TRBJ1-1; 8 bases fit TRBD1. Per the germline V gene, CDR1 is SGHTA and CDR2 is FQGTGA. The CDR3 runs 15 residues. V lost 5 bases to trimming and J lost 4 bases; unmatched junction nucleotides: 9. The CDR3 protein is CASSPQKTGGTEAFF. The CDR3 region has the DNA TGTGCCAGCAGCCCCCAAAAAACAGGGGGCACTGAAGCTTTCTTT.